The 18 T cell receptor beta chains below all came from one sample that was sequenced in a study of blood T cell repertoires in COVID-19. Using immunoSEQ multiplex PCR, the repertoire was profiled, and TCRdb retains in-frame clones only, with some absent. The data contain 200,000 to 300,000 clones, about 91% of them singletons. Sequencing was performed on PBMCs or T cells enriched from blood (not recorded which). Receptors originate from a woman aged 40 to 50 with acute COVID-19.

The chain links TRBV7-8 to TRBJ2-3, with TRBD2 as a possible D gene (7 bases). Germline V gene data show CDR1 as SGHVS and CDR2 as FQNEAQ. The CDR3 covers 16 residues. With 0 bases removed from V and 2 bases from J, the gap between germline ends came to 12 bases. CDR3 protein: CASSLAGGAPTDTQYF. Written as DNA, the CDR3 is TGTGCCAGCAGCTTAGCGGGGGGGGCTCCCACAGATACGCAGTATTTT.

The chain links TRBV10-2 to TRBJ1-1, with 9 bases that match TRBD1. The germline V gene encodes CDR1 WSHSY and CDR2 SAAADI. CDR3 length: 16 amino acids. V was pared by 2 bases and J by 7 bases, with 11 bases of the junction left unmatched. CDR3 nucleotides: TGCGCCAGCAGTGAGAACCGGGACAGGGAGGAGGGTGAAGCTTTCTTT. Translating gives CASSENRDREEGEAFF.

The chain recombines TRBV19 with TRBJ1-6, with D unclear. The length of the CDR3 is 15 residues. Germline CDR1 LNHDA, CDR2 SQIVND (reference sequence). The V end was cut by 7 bases, the J end by 5 bases, with 15 bases between. This CDR3 is CASMSAGGNNSPLHF. In nucleotides, the CDR3 is TGTGCCAGTATGTCGGCAGGAGGCAATAATTCACCCCTCCACTTT.

The V gene is TRBV7-2, the J gene TRBJ1-5; D call uncertain. With 4 bases removed from V and 0 bases from J, the gap between germline ends came to 7 bases. The CDR3 covers 14 residues. Germline values: CDR1 SGHTA, CDR2 FQGNSA. DNA of the CDR3: TGTGCCAGCAGCTCACTTTATAGCAATCAGCCCCAGCATTTT. Amino acid sequence: CASSSLYSNQPQHF.

This rearrangement joins TRBV6-5 to TRBJ2-7; D might be TRBD2 (6 bases). The length of the CDR3 is 16 residues. Per germline, CDR1 MNHEY and CDR2 SVGAGI. V was trimmed by 0 bases and J by 1 base, leaving 13 bases between them. The CDR3: CASSYSGGARSYEQYF. The CDR3 DNA is TGTGCCAGCAGTTACTCAGGCGGGGCTCGTTCCTACGAGCAGTACTTC.

J is TRBJ2-3 and V is TRBV19; 7 bases agree with TRBD2. Germline V gene lookup returns CDR1 LNHDA and CDR2 SQIVND (reference sequence). Trimming removed 1 base from V and 2 bases from J; junction bases left unmatched: 3. The CDR3 spans 15 residues. The CDR3 DNA reads as TGTGCCAGTAGTATAGCGGGGGGACTCACAGATACGCAGTATTTT. This codes for CASSIAGGLTDTQYF.

This rearrangement joins TRBV27 to TRBJ1-5; weak D call: TRBD1 (5 bases). Germline V gene data show CDR1 as MNHEY and CDR2 as SMNVEV (reference sequence). Trimming cost V 5 bases and J 0 bases, with 23 bases left between them. This CDR3 region has 19 residues. The CDR3 nucleotides read TGTGCCAGCAGTGCCCGGGGGGACCCGGGGAAATATAGCAATCAGCCCCAGCATTTT. It yields the protein CASSARGDPGKYSNQPQHF.

The chain recombines TRBV6-2 or TRBV6-3 with TRBJ1-5, with 7 nucleotides matching TRBD1. The CDR3 length is 13 residues. The V gene end was trimmed by 5 bases and the J gene end by 4 bases; junction bases not matched to a gene: 2. CDR1 MNHEY and CDR2 SVGEGT come from the germline V gene. The CDR3 protein is CASSMTGNQPQHF. DNA for the CDR3: TGTGCCAGCAGTATGACAGGGAATCAGCCCCAGCATTTT.

The chain employs TRBV7-2 and TRBJ1-6, with a weak D call TRBD1 (6 bases). Germline CDR1 reads SGHTA; CDR2 reads FQGNSA. The CDR3 has 14 amino acids. Trimming removed 3 bases at V and 7 bases at J, with 10 bases between. CDR3 bases: TGTGCCAGCAGCTTCGACAGGCCAAATTCACCCCTCCACTTT. Its translation: CASSFDRPNSPLHF.

This chain uses TRBV30 with TRBJ1-5, with 9 positions matching TRBD1. CDR1 is GTSNPN and CDR2 is SVGIG in the germline V gene (reference sequence). The ends lost 0 bases at V and 8 bases at J; junction bases unmatched: 5. The CDR3 runs to 14 residues. The CDR3 coding sequence is TGTGCCTGGAGTGTGGGACAGGGTTTGAAGCCCCAGCATTTT. Translation gives CAWSVGQGLKPQHF.

This clone has only a few counts. The chain is built from TRBV6-1 and TRBJ1-5; perhaps TRBD1 as D (6 bases). CDR3 length: 17 residues. The V end lost 2 bases, the J end lost 1 base, and 15 bases lay between the germline ends. CDR1 and CDR2 from the germline V gene are MNHNS and SASEGT. In nucleotides, the CDR3 is TGTGCCAGCAGTGAAAGGAACAGGGTGGGGAGCAATCAGCCCCAGCATTTT. This codes for CASSERNRVGSNQPQHF.

The chain employs TRBV2 and TRBJ1-4; TRBD1 matches at 11 bases. V gave up 4 bases and J gave up 7 bases; unmatched junction bases: 5. This CDR3 is 15 amino acids long. Germline V gene lookup returns CDR1 SNHLY and CDR2 FYNNEI. CDR3 residues: CASSGRTGGSEKLFF. The CDR3 nucleotides read TGTGCCAGCAGTGGCCGGACAGGGGGCTCTGAAAAACTGTTTTTT.

This chain connects TRBV2 to TRBJ1-1, with no clear D. V was shortened by 7 bases and J by 1 base, with 10 bases between the two germline ends. CDR3 length equals 13 residues. CDR1 SNHLY and CDR2 FYNNEI come from the germline V gene. CDR3 nucleotide sequence: TGTGCCAGCACCTTTGGCGGGAACACTGAAGCTTTCTTT. It codes for CASTFGGNTEAFF.

This chain joins TRBV5-4 and TRBJ2-5; weak D call: TRBD2 (5 bases). Germline loops: CDR1 SGHNT, CDR2 YYREEE (reference sequence). V lost 4 bases and J lost 2, with 15 bases in between. This CDR3 has 15 residues. The CDR3: CASSGLRGRQETQYF. The CDR3 bases are TGTGCCAGCAGCGGCTTAAGAGGGAGACAAGAGACCCAGTACTTC.

This chain links TRBV6-5 with TRBJ1-1, with 9 positions matching TRBD1. This CDR3 is built from 12 residues. The V segment lost 6 bases and the J segment 8 bases; nucleotides outside the gene matches: 4. Germline values: CDR1 MNHEY, CDR2 SVGAGI. The CDR3 is CASRTQGAEAFF. As DNA, the CDR3 is TGTGCCAGCAGGACACAGGGGGCAGAAGCTTTCTTT.

The rearrangement joins TRBV11-3 to TRBJ2-5; TRBD1 agrees at 7 bases. The CDR3 loop spans 16 amino acids. Losses at the gene ends were 1 base for V and 4 bases for J; bases not matched to a gene: 9. CDR1 is SGHNT and CDR2 is YENEEA in the germline V gene. The CDR3 DNA reads TGTGCCAGCAGCTTAGCGAAGACAGGGTTAATAGAGACCCAGTACTTC. It codes for CASSLAKTGLIETQYF.

The chain has TRBV10-1 and TRBJ1-2, with 7 bases matching TRBD1. The CDR3 loop spans 14 amino acids. Losses at the gene ends were 5 bases for V and 4 bases for J; bases not matched to a gene: 7. CDR1 WNHNN and CDR2 SYGVQD come from the germline V gene (reference sequence). In nucleotides, the CDR3 is TGCGCCAGCAGTCCCGGGACAGCCGTCTATGGCTACACCTTC. It is translated as CASSPGTAVYGYTF.

The rearrangement uses TRBV10-1 and TRBJ1-5; D possibly corresponds to TRBD1 (5 bases). Germline V CDR1 and CDR2: WNHNN, SYGVQD (reference sequence). CDR3 length: 13 residues. Trimming took 0 bases from V and 6 from J, leaving 6 bases between them. The CDR3 DNA reads as TGCGCCAGCAGTGAGTCGGGGGGTCAGCCCCAGCATTTT. Translated, it gives CASSESGGQPQHF.